This T cell receptor beta chain came from a study of T-cell memory formation after mild COVID-19. This clonotype was counted at least ten times. Its antigen remains unidentified. Notes on the study in general: The finding that pre-infection memory included some responding clones suggested that cross-reactive memory joined.

A single record per CDR3 protein comes from TCRdb applying MiXCR to the 5' RACE reads. The data contain hundreds of thousands of distinct CDR3 sequences, 19% of them seen just once; the ten biggest clones take up under 25%. The clonotype originates from a man aged 18-30 years who had mild COVID-19 (a few samples of this study predate the infection). Cell type and time point are not known. Sequencing was performed on PBMCs or a T cell subset sorted from them (not recorded which).

The CDR3 region has the DNA TGCGCCAGCAGCTTGGTCGTAGAGGGACAGAAGACCTACGAGCAGTACTTC. Translating it yields CASSLVVEGQKTYEQYF. This chain uses TRBV5-1 with TRBJ2-7, with TRBD1 identical over 7 bases. CDR3 length: 17 residues. Germline V gene lookup returns CDR1 SGHRS and CDR2 YFSETQ. V lost 0 bases and J lost 2; bases outside the gene matches: 11.